Listed here is a single T cell receptor beta chain. The antigen remains unidentified. Germline CDR1 and CDR2: SGHAT and FQDESV (reference sequence). The CDR3 spans 15 residues. Trimming left V 8 bases short and J 9 bases short, with 23 bases between. These data originate in a study of identical twins. Study-wide results and limits: Insertions were reduced in abundant cord blood beta clonotypes but not in memory repertoires.

TCRdb re-analysed the 5' RACE reads in MiXCR, keeping a single row per CDR3 protein. The profile shows 250,000 or so distinct CDR3 sequences, over 9.5% of them singletons. This same sample was also taken into another study, of yellow fever vaccine responses in identical twins.

Input material: memory (CD45RO+) T cells sorted from blood. This sequence joins TRBV11-1 and TRBJ2-1; tentative D call: TRBD2 (7 bases). This clonotype was sampled from a woman younger than 30 in good health. CDR3 loop: CASVNFGGGASEQFF. The CDR3 region has the DNA TGTGCCAGCGTTAATTTTGGTGGGGGGGCAAGTGAGCAGTTCTTC.